What follows are 24 T cell receptor beta chains derived from one specimen sequenced in a study of CD8 T cells in ankylosing spondylitis. TCRdb ran MiXCR on the 5' RACE reads and lists one entry per CDR3 protein. The sample has some 90,000 distinct CDR3 sequences, under 30% seen once. Material: blood, either unsorted or a sorted T cell fraction (not recorded which). The receptors come from a male donor with ankylosing spondylitis or in good health (not recorded which).

The chain joins TRBV9 to TRBJ1-1; D gene unclear. The CDR3 sequence is 13 residues long. Germline V lookup: CDR1 SGDLS, CDR2 YYNGEE. The V end was cut by 2 bases, the J end by 5 bases, with 10 bases between. The CDR3 sequence is CASSVGSRTEAFF. For the CDR3, the DNA is TGTGCCAGCAGCGTTGGTAGCCGGACTGAAGCTTTCTTT.

This clonotype occurred a few times. The V and J genes are TRBV18 and TRBJ1-1; D remains unclear. The V gene's germline CDR1 is KGHSH and CDR2 LQKENI. V shed 2 bases and J shed 3 bases, with 10 bases lying between them. This CDR3 is built from 14 residues. CDR3 amino acids: CASSPEKDYTEAFF. The CDR3 DNA follows: TGTGCCAGCTCACCAGAGAAGGACTACACTGAAGCTTTCTTT.

The table lists this clonotype with a few counts. The junction departs from germline at one end; a sequencing error may be responsible. The chain is built from TRBV5-5 and TRBJ2-1; a weak D match, TRBD2 (5 bases). The CDR3 is made up of 14 amino acids. Germline CDR1 is SGHKS and CDR2 is YYEKEE (reference sequence). CDR3 DNA: TGTGCCACCAGCTTCGGCGCGGGTTACAATGAGCAGTTCTTC. This sequence encodes CATSFGAGYNEQFF. The full variable domain, completed using reference TRBV5-5 and TRBJ2-1, is DAGVTQSPTHLIKTRGQQVTLRCSPISGHKSVSWYQQVLGQGPQFIFQYYEKEERGRGNFPDRFSARQFPNYSSELNVNALLLGDSALYLCATSFGAGYNEQFFGPGTRLTVL.

The chain recombines TRBV20-1 with TRBJ2-3; no reliable D call. CDR3 length: 12 residues. The germline V and J ends were trimmed by 5 bases and 0 bases, with 6 bases remaining between them. CDR1 and CDR2 from the germline V gene are DFQATT and SNEGSKA (reference sequence). CDR3 nucleotides: TGCAGTGCTCCCCTGAGCACAGATACGCAGTATTTT. Translating gives CSAPLSTDTQYF.

This clonotype turned up a few times. This rearrangement joins TRBV6-1 to TRBJ1-6; TRBD1 is a possible D gene (6 bases). The CDR3 covers 13 residues. Trimming took off 6 bases at V and 7 bases at J, with 10 bases between the two ends. Germline V gives CDR1 MNHNS, CDR2 SASEGT. CDR3 residues: CASRDRFNSPLHF. CDR3 nucleotides: TGTGCCAGCAGAGACAGGTTCAATTCACCCCTCCACTTT.

This rearrangement joins TRBV11-1 to TRBJ2-1, with 11 bases fitting TRBD2. Germline loops: CDR1 SGHAT, CDR2 FQDESV (reference sequence). V trimming: 9 bases; J trimming: 5 bases; junction bases outside the gene matches: 9. The CDR3 consists of 15 residues. The CDR3 DNA follows: TGTGCCAGTGAAGAGGCGGGACTAGCGGACAATGAGCAGTTCTTC. Protein: CASEEAGLADNEQFF.

The V call is TRBV5-1, the J call TRBJ1-1; unclear D gene. The V gene lost 3 bases and the J gene lost 1 base, with 10 bases spanning the gap. The CDR3 is made up of 14 amino acids. Germline CDR1 reads SGHRS; CDR2 reads YFSETQ. The DNA for the CDR3 is TGCGCCAGCAGCTCCCAACCAGAGAACACTGAAGCTTTCTTT. It encodes CASSSQPENTEAFF. Variable domain in full (rest from reference TRBV5-1 and TRBJ1-1): KAGVTQTPRYLIKTRGQQVTLSCSPISGHRSVSWYQQTPGQGLQFLFEYFSETQRNKGNFPGRFSGRQFSNSRSEMNVSTLELGDSALYLCASSSQPENTEAFFGQGTRLTVV.

CDR3 residues: CATKRGGPPTGELFF. CDR3 nucleotides: TGTGCCACCAAAAGGGGGGGCCCCCCCACCGGGGAGCTGTTTTTT. The chain joins TRBV7-2 to TRBJ2-2, with a tentative D call TRBD2 (7 bases). V lost 10 bases and J 4 bases, leaving 19 bases between the germline ends. CDR3 length: 15 amino acids. Germline CDR1 reads SGHTA; CDR2 reads FQGNSA.

The J gene is TRBJ2-1, the V gene TRBV29-1, with D maybe TRBD2 (5 bases). This CDR3 comprises 12 residues. Looked up from germline, CDR1 is SQVTM and CDR2 is ANQGSEA. Trimming shortened V by 3 bases and J by 12 bases, and 15 bases separated the two germline ends. This CDR3 is CSVEFEGLRQFF. DNA for the CDR3: TGCAGCGTTGAGTTCGAGGGATTAAGGCAGTTCTTC.

This clonotype has just a few counts. The chain carries TRBV12-3 or TRBV12-4 and TRBJ1-1; 8 bases map to TRBD1. This CDR3 has 11 amino acids. Germline trimming cut 7 bases from V and 8 bases from J; bases unmatched to any gene: 3. The CDR3 sequence: CASKRDREAFF. CDR3 bases: TGTGCCAGCAAGAGGGACAGGGAAGCTTTCTTT.

In its sample, this clonotype was seen a few times. The J gene is TRBJ1-6, the V gene TRBV7-2, with D hard to call. Per germline, CDR1 SGHTA and CDR2 FQGNSA. The germline V and J ends were trimmed by 4 bases and 8 bases, with 21 bases remaining between them. The CDR3 runs to 17 residues. In nucleotides, the CDR3 is TGTGCCAGCAGCTCCCCACTTTCGACCTATTCGGATTCACCCCTCCACTTT. Its protein is CASSSPLSTYSDSPLHF.

This clonotype was found a few times. J is TRBJ2-7 and V is TRBV5-8; weak D call: TRBD1 (7 bases). The CDR3 is 14 amino acids. V was trimmed by 3 bases and J by 6 bases, leaving 16 bases between them. Looked up from germline, CDR1 is SGHTS and CDR2 is YDEGEE. The CDR3 DNA follows: TGTGCCAGCAGCTCCAGAGGAGGGGGCGGCGAGCAGTACTTC. This encodes CASSSRGGGGEQYF.

The chain carries TRBV7-3 and TRBJ2-1; D uncertain. The CDR3 runs to 14 residues. V was trimmed by 5 bases and J by 9 bases, leaving 17 bases between them. The germline V gene has CDR1 SGHTA and CDR2 FQGTGA. For the CDR3, the DNA is TGTGCCAGCAGCCCAAGCTTGATTACAAGTGAGCAGTTCTTC. Encoded protein: CASSPSLITSEQFF. Based on the CDR3 plus reference TRBV7-3 and TRBJ2-1, the full variable domain is GAGVSQTPSNKVTEKGKYVELRCDPISGHTALYWYRQSLGQGPEFLIYFQGTGAADDSGLPNDRFFAVRPEGSVSTLKIQRTERGDSAVYLCASSPSLITSEQFFGPGTRLTVL.

Of note for this clonotype: Sequence at one end of the junction differs from germline and may be a read error. The chain recombines TRBV6-2 or TRBV6-3 with TRBJ2-2; 7 bases agree with TRBD1. The CDR3 spans 16 residues. CDR1 is MNHEY, CDR2 SVGEGT, per germline. CDR3: CASSSNRGKDTGELLF. Here the CDR3 DNA reads TGTGCCAGCAGTTCAAACAGGGGAAAGGACACCGGGGAGCTGCTTTTT.

This clonotype was recorded a few times. The chain employs TRBV20-1 and TRBJ2-1; no firm D call. Deletions cut 6 bases from V and 6 bases from J, with 21 bases between. CDR1 is DFQATT and CDR2 is SNEGSKA in the germline V gene (reference sequence). This CDR3 is built from 15 residues. This chain's CDR3 is CSATRSPNRINEQFF. DNA for the CDR3: TGCAGTGCAACCCGCTCGCCAAACCGCATCAATGAGCAGTTCTTC.

This clonotype was counted only a few times. This CDR3 is CASSLGSAEETQYF. The CDR3 coding sequence is TGTGCCAGCAGCTTAGGCTCAGCCGAAGAGACCCAGTACTTC. The rearrangement uses TRBV7-7 and TRBJ2-5; no clear D. Germline V gives CDR1 SSHAT, CDR2 FNYEAQ (reference sequence). The CDR3 length is 14 residues. The V gene lost 1 base and the J gene lost 3 bases, with 9 bases spanning the gap.

Note on this clonotype: A much more abundant neighbour one base away suggests this may be a read error. This chain joins TRBV7-9 and TRBJ2-1; D gene unclear. This CDR3 comprises 12 residues. V dropped 6 bases and J dropped 4 bases, with 7 bases sitting between them. CDR1 and CDR2 (germline): SEHNR, FQNEAQ (reference sequence). The CDR3 sequence is CASRFLYNEQFF. CDR3 DNA sequence: TGTGCCAGCAGGTTCCTATACAATGAGCAGTTCTTC.

The chain uses TRBV28 and TRBJ2-1, with D unclear. CDR1 is MDHEN, CDR2 SYDVKM, per germline. Trimming removed 2 bases from V and 7 bases from J, with 12 bases in between. CDR3 length: 14 residues. The CDR3 spells CASSLDGGQNEQFF. The CDR3 nucleotides read TGTGCCAGCAGTTTAGATGGTGGCCAAAATGAGCAGTTCTTC.

This clonotype was observed a handful of times. The V gene is TRBV7-8, the J gene TRBJ2-5; tentative D call: TRBD2 (7 bases). The V gene lost 5 bases and the J gene lost 2 bases, with 12 bases spanning the gap. The germline V gene encodes CDR1 SGHVS and CDR2 FQNEAQ. The CDR3 sequence is 14 residues long. Here the CDR3 reads CASSVGGQQETQYF. The CDR3 nucleotides read TGTGCCAGCAGCGTGGGGGGGCAACAAGAGACCCAGTACTTC.

This clonotype was recorded a few times. The chain carries TRBV19 and TRBJ2-5; D is ambiguous. The CDR3 has 12 residues. V lost 3 bases to trimming and J lost 3 bases, with 5 bases between them. Germline V gene sequence: CDR1 LNHDA, CDR2 SQIVND (reference sequence). CDR3 residues: CASSIDKETQYF. Written as DNA, the CDR3 is TGTGCCAGTAGTATCGACAAAGAGACCCAGTACTTC.

This clonotype was picked up many times. The chain links TRBV7-2 to TRBJ1-1; D uncertain. CDR1 and CDR2 from the germline V gene are SGHTA and FQGNSA. The CDR3 is 13 residues long. Trimming stripped 7 bases from V and 4 bases from J, with 13 bases between. Here the CDR3 reads CASTQEVITEAFF. Here the CDR3 DNA reads TGTGCCAGCACCCAGGAGGTGATCACTGAAGCTTTCTTT. The full variable domain, completed using reference TRBV7-2 and TRBJ1-1, is GAGVSQSPSNKVTEKGKDVELRCDPISGHTALYWYRQSLGQGLEFLIYFQGNSAPDKSGLPSDRFSAERTGGSVSTLTIQRTQQEDSAVYLCASTQEVITEAFFGQGTRLTVV.

The V call is TRBV5-1, the J call TRBJ2-7; 15 bases agree with TRBD2. CDR1 and CDR2 (germline): SGHRS, YFSETQ. The CDR3 loop spans 16 amino acids. Trimming at V came to 4 bases and at J to 3 bases, leaving 5 bases not matched to a gene. The chain's CDR3 is CASSVGTSGRFYEQYF. The DNA of the CDR3 is TGCGCCAGCAGCGTAGGGACTAGCGGGAGGTTCTACGAGCAGTACTTC.

This clonotype occurred a few times. CDR3 nucleotides: TGTGCCAGCAGTCTCCAGGGCGTGAACACTGAAGCTTTCTTT. Amino acids: CASSLQGVNTEAFF. The rearrangement links TRBV6-1 to TRBJ1-1; D is perhaps TRBD1 (5 bases). With 5 bases removed from V and 0 bases from J, the gap between germline ends came to 10 bases. The germline gives CDR1 MNHNS, CDR2 SASEGT. This CDR3 is 14 amino acids long.

The chain couples TRBV7-2 to TRBJ2-5; D remains unclear. The CDR3 covers 14 residues. The germline V gene encodes CDR1 SGHTA and CDR2 FQGNSA. V was pared by 2 bases and J by 1 base, with 8 bases between. The CDR3 DNA reads as TGTGCCAGCAGCTTAATGAAGTGCCAAGAGACCCAGTACTTC. This sequence encodes CASSLMKCQETQYF.